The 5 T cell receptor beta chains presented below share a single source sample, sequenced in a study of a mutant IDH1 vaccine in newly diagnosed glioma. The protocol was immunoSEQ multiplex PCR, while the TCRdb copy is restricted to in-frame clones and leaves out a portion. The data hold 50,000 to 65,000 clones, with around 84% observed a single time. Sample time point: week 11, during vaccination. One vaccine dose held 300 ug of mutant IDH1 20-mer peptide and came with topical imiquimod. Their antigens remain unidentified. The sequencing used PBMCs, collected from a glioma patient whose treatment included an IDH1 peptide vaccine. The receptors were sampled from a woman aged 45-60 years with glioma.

CDR3 residues: CASSQEGARADTEAFF. CDR3 bases: TGCGCCAGCAGCCAAGAGGGGGCCCGGGCAGACACTGAAGCTTTCTTT. The V call is TRBV4-1, the J call TRBJ1-1, with D perhaps matching TRBD1 (6 bases). Germline assignment: CDR1 MGHRA and CDR2 YSYEKL. V was pared by 0 bases and J by 3 bases, with 14 bases between. The CDR3 runs 16 residues.

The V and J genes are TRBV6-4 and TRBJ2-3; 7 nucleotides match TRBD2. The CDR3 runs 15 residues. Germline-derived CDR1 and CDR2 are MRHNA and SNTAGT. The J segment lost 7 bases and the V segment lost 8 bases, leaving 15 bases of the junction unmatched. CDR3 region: CASALGASGGNTQYF. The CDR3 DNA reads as TGTGCCAGCGCGCTCGGGGCTAGCGGAGGTAATACGCAGTATTTT.

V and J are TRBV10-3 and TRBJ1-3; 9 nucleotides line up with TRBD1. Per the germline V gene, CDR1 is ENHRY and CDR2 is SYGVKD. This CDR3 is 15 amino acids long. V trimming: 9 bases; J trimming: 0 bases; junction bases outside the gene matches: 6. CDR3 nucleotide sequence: TGTGCCATTGGGACAGGGCCCCTCTCTGGAAACACCATATATTTT. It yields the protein CAIGTGPLSGNTIYF.

In nucleotides, the CDR3 is TGCAGCGTGACGGACGGGTCCTATTTTATGAATGAGCAGTTCTTC. Residues: CSVTDGSYFMNEQFF. The V gene is TRBV29-1, the J gene TRBJ2-1; D uncertain. Trimming cost V 6 bases and J 7 bases, with 22 bases left between them. This CDR3 is 15 amino acids long. Germline V gene lookup returns CDR1 SQVTM and CDR2 ANQGSEA.

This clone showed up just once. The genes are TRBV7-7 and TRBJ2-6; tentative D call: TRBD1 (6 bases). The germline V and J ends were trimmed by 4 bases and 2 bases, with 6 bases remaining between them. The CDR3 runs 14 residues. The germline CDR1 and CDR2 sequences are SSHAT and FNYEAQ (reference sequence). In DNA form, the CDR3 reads TGTGCCAGCAGCTCAGGGGCTGGGGCCAACGTCCTGACTTTC. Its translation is CASSSGAGANVLTF.